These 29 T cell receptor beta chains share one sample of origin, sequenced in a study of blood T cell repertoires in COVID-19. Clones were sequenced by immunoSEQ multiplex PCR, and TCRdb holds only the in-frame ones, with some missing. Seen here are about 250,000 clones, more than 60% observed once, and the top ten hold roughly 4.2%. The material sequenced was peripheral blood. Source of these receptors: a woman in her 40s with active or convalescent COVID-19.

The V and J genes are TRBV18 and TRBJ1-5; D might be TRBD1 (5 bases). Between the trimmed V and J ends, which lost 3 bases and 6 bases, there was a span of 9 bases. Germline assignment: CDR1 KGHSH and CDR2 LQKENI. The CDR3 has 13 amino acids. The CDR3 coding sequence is TGTGCCAGCTCACCTCCAGGGATTCAGCCCCAGCATTTT. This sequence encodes CASSPPGIQPQHF.

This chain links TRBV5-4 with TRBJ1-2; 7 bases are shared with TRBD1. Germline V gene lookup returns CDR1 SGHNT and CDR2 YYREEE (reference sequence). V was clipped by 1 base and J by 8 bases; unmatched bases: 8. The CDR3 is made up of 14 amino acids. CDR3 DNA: TGTGCCAGCAGCTTGTGGCAGGGGGGAAAGGGCTACACCTTC. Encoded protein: CASSLWQGGKGYTF. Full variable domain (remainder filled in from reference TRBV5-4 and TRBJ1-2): ETGVTQSPTHLIKTRGQQVTLRCSSQSGHNTVSWYQQALGQGPQFIFQYYREEENGRGNFPPRFSGLQFPNYSSELNVNALELDDSALYLCASSLWQGGKGYTFGSGTRLTVV.

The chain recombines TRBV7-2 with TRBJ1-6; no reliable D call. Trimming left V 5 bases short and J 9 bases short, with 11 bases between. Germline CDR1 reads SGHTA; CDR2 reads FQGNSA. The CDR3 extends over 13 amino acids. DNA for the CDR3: TGTGCCAGCAGCACCGTACTGATTTCACCCCTCCACTTT. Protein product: CASSTVLISPLHF.

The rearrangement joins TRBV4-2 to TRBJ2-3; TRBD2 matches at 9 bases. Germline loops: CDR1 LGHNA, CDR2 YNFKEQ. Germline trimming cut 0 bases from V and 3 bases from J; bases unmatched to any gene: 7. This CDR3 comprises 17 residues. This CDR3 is CASSQDPGGGGTDTQYF. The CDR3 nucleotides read TGTGCCAGCAGCCAAGATCCGGGCGGGGGGGGTACAGATACGCAGTATTTT.

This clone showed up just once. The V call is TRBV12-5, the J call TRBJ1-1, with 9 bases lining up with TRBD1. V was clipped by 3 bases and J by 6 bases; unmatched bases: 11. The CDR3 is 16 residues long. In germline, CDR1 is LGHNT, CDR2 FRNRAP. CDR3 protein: CASGFAPGQGRPEAFF. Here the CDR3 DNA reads TGTGCTAGTGGTTTCGCTCCGGGACAGGGCAGGCCTGAAGCTTTCTTT.

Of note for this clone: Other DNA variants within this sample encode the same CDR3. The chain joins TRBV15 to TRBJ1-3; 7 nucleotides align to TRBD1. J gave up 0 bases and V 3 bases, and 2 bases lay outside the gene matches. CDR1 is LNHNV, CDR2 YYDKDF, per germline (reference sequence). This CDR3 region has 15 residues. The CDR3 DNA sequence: TGTGCCACCAGCAGCGACAGGGCCTCTGGAAACACCATATATTTT. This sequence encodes CATSSDRASGNTIYF.

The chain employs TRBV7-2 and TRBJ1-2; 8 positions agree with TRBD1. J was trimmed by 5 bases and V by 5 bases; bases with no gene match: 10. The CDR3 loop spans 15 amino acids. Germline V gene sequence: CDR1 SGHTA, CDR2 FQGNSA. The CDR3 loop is CASSTSTGDVYGYTF. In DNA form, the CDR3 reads TGTGCCAGCAGCACCTCGACAGGGGATGTGTATGGCTACACCTTC.

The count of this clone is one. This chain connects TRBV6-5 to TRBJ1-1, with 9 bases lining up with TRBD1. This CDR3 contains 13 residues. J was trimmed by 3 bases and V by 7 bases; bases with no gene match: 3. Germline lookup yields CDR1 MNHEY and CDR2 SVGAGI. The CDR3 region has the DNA TGTGCCAGCAAAGGACAGGGGTACACTGAAGCTTTCTTT. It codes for CASKGQGYTEAFF.

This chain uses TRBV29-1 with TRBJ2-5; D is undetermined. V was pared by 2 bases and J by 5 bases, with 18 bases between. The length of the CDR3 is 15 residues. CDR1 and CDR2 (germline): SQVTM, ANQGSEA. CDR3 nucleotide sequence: TGCAGCGTTGAATTAATCTCAGGAAGAGAGGAGACCCAGTACTTC. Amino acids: CSVELISGREETQYF.

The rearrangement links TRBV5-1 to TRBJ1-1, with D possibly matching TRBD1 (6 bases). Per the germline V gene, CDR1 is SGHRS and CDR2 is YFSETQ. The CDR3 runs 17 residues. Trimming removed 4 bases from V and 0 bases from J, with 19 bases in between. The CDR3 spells CASSALTRQEMNTEAFF. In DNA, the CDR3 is TGCGCCAGCAGCGCCTTAACTCGACAGGAGATGAACACTGAAGCTTTCTTT.

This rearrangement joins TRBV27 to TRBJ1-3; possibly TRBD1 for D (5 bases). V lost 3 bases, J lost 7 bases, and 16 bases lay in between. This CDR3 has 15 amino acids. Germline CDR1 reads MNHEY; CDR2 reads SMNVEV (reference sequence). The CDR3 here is CASSFRQGGENTIYF. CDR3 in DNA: TGTGCCAGCAGTTTCCGGCAGGGTGGTGAGAACACCATATATTTT.

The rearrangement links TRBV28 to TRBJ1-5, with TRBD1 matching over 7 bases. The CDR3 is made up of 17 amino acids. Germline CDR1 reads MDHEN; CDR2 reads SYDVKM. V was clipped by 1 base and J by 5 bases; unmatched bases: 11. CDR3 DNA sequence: TGTGCCAGCAGTTTATTTCAGGGGGTTAGGGCGGATCAGCCCCAGCATTTT. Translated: CASSLFQGVRADQPQHF.

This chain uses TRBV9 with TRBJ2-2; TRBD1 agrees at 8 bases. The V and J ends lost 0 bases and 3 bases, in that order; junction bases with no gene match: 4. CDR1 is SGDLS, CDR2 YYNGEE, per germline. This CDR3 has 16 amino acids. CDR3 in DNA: TGTGCCAGCAGCGTAGCCGGGACAGGACACACCGGGGAGCTGTTTTTT. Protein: CASSVAGTGHTGELFF. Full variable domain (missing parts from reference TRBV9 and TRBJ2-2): DSGVTQTPKHLITATGQRVTLRCSPRSGDLSVYWYQQSLDQGLQFLIQYYNGEERAKGNILERFSAQQFPDLHSELNLSSLELGDSALYFCASSVAGTGHTGELFFGEGSRLTVL.

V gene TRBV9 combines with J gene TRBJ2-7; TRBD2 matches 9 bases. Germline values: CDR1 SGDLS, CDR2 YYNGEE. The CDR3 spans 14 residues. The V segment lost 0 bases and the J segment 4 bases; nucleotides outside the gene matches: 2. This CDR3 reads CASSVGTSVYEQYF. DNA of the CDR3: TGTGCCAGCAGCGTAGGGACTAGCGTTTACGAGCAGTACTTC.

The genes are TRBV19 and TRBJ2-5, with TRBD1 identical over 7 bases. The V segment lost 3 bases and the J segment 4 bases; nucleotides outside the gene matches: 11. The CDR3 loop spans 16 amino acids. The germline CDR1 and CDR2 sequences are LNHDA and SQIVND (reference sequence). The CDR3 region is CASSIPPYRGAETQYF. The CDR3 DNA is TGTGCCAGTAGTATTCCGCCATACAGGGGTGCAGAGACCCAGTACTTC.

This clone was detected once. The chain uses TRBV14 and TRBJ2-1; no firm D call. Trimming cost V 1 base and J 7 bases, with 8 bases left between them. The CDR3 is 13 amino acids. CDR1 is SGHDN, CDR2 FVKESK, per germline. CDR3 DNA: TGTGCCAGCAGCCAAGTGGAGCGAAATGAGCAGTTCTTC. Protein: CASSQVERNEQFF.

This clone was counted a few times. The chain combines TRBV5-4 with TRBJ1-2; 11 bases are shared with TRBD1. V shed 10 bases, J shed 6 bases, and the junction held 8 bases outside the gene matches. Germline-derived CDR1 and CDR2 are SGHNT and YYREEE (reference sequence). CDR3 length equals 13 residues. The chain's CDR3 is CAGGTGGVDGYTF. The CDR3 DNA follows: TGTGCCGGCGGGACAGGGGGGGTTGATGGCTACACCTTC. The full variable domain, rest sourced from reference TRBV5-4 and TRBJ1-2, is ETGVTQSPTHLIKTRGQQVTLRCSSQSGHNTVSWYQQALGQGPQFIFQYYREEENGRGNFPPRFSGLQFPNYSSELNVNALELDDSALYLCAGGTGGVDGYTFGSGTRLTVV.

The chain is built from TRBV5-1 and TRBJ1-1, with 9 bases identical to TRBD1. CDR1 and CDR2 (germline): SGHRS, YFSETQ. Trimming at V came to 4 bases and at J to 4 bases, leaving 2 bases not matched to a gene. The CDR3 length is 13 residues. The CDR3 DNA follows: TGCGCCAGCAGCCCGGGACAGGGCACTGAAGCTTTCTTT. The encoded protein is CASSPGQGTEAFF.

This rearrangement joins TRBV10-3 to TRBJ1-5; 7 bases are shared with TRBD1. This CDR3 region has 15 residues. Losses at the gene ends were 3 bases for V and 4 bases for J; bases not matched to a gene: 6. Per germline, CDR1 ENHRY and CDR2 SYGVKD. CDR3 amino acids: CAISDEGAQNQPQHF. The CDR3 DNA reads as TGTGCCATCAGTGATGAGGGGGCACAAAATCAGCCCCAGCATTTT.

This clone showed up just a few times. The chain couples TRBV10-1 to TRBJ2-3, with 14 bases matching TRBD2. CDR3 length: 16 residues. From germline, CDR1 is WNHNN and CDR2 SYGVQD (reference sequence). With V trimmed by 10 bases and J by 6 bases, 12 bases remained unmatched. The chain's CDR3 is CAIRTGLAGAHDTQYF. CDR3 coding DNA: TGCGCCATCCGCACGGGACTAGCGGGGGCCCACGATACGCAGTATTTT.

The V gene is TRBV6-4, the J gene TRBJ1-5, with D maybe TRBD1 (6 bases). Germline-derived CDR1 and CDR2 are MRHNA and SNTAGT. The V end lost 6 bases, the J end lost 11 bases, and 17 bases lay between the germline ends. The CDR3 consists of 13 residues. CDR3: CASSEEGGSAQHF. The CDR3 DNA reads TGTGCCAGCAGCGAGGAGGGGGGGTCGGCCCAGCATTTT.

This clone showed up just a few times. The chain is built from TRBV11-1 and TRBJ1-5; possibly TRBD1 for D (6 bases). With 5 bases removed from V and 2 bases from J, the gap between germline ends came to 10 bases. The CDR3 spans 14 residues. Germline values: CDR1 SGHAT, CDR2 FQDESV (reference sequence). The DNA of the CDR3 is TGTGCCAGCAGCGCAGGGGTAGGCAATCAGCCCCAGCATTTT. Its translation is CASSAGVGNQPQHF.

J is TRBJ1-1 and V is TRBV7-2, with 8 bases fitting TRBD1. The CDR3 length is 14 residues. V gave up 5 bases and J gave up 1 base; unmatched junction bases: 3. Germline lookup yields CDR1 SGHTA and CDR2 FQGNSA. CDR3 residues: CASSGQGANTEAFF. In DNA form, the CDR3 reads TGTGCCAGCAGCGGACAGGGAGCGAACACTGAAGCTTTCTTT.

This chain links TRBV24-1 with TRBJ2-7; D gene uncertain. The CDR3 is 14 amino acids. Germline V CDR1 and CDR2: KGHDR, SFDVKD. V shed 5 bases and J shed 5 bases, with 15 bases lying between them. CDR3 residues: CATSGLFSFHEQYF. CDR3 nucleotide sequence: TGTGCCACCAGTGGGCTTTTCAGTTTCCACGAGCAGTACTTC.

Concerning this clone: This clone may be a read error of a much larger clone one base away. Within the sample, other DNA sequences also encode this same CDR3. The CDR3 DNA follows: TGTGCCAGTAGTATTGGCAGGGCGAACACTGAAGCTTTCTTT. Encoded protein: CASSIGRANTEAFF. This sequence joins TRBV19 and TRBJ1-1, with TRBD1 as a possible D gene (5 bases). V gave up 3 bases and J gave up 1 base, with 9 bases separating them. The CDR3 contains 14 residues. CDR1 and CDR2 (germline): LNHDA, SQIVND (reference sequence). Using reference TRBV19 and TRBJ1-1 for the parts outside the CDR3, the full variable domain is DGGITQSPKYLFRKEGQNVTLSCEQNLNHDAMYWYRQDPGQGLRLIYYSQIVNDFQKGDIAEGYSVSREKKESFPLTVTSAQKNPTAFYLCASSIGRANTEAFFGQGTRLTVV.

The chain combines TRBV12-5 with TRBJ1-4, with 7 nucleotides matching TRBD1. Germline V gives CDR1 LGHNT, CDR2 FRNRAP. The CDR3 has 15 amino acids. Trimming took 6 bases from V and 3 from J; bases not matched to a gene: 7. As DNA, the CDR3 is TGTGCTAGTGGCACAAGCAGGGGGTCTAATGAAAAACTGTTTTTT. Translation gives CASGTSRGSNEKLFF.

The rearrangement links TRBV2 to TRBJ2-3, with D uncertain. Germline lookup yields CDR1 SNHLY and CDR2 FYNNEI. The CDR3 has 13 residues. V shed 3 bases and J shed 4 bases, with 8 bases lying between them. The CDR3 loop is CASSDEAADTQYF. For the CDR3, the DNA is TGTGCCAGCAGTGATGAGGCTGCAGATACGCAGTATTTT.

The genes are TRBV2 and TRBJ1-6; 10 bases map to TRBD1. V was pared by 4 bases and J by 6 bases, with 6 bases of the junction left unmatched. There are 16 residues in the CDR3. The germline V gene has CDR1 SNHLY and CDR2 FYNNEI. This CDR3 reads CASSGQGAFLNSPLHF. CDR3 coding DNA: TGTGCCAGCAGTGGACAGGGGGCTTTCCTTAATTCACCCCTCCACTTT. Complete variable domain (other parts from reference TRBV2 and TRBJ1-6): EPEVTQTPSHQVTQMGQEVILRCVPISNHLYFYWYRQILGQKVEFLVSFYNNEISEKSEIFDDQFSVERPDGSNFTLKIRSTKLEDSAMYFCASSGQGAFLNSPLHFGNGTRLTVT.

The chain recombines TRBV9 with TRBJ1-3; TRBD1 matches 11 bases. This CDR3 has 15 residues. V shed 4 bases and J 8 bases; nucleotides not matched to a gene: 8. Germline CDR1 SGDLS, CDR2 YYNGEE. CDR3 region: CASSMGQGEKDTIYF. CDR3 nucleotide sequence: TGTGCCAGCAGCATGGGACAGGGGGAGAAGGACACCATATATTTT.